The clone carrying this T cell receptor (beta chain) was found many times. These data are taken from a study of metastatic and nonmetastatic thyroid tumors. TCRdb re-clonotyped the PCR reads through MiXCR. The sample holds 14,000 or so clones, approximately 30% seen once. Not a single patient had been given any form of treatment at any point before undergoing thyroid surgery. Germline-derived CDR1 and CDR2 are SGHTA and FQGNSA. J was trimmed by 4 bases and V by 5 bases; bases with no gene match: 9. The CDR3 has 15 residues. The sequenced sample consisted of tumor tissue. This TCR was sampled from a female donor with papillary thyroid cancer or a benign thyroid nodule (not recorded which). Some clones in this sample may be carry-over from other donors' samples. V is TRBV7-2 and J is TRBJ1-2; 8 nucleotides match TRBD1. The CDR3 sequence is CASSPMGQASYGYTF. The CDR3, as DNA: TGTGCCAGCAGCCCTATGGGACAGGCGTCCTATGGCTACACCTTC.